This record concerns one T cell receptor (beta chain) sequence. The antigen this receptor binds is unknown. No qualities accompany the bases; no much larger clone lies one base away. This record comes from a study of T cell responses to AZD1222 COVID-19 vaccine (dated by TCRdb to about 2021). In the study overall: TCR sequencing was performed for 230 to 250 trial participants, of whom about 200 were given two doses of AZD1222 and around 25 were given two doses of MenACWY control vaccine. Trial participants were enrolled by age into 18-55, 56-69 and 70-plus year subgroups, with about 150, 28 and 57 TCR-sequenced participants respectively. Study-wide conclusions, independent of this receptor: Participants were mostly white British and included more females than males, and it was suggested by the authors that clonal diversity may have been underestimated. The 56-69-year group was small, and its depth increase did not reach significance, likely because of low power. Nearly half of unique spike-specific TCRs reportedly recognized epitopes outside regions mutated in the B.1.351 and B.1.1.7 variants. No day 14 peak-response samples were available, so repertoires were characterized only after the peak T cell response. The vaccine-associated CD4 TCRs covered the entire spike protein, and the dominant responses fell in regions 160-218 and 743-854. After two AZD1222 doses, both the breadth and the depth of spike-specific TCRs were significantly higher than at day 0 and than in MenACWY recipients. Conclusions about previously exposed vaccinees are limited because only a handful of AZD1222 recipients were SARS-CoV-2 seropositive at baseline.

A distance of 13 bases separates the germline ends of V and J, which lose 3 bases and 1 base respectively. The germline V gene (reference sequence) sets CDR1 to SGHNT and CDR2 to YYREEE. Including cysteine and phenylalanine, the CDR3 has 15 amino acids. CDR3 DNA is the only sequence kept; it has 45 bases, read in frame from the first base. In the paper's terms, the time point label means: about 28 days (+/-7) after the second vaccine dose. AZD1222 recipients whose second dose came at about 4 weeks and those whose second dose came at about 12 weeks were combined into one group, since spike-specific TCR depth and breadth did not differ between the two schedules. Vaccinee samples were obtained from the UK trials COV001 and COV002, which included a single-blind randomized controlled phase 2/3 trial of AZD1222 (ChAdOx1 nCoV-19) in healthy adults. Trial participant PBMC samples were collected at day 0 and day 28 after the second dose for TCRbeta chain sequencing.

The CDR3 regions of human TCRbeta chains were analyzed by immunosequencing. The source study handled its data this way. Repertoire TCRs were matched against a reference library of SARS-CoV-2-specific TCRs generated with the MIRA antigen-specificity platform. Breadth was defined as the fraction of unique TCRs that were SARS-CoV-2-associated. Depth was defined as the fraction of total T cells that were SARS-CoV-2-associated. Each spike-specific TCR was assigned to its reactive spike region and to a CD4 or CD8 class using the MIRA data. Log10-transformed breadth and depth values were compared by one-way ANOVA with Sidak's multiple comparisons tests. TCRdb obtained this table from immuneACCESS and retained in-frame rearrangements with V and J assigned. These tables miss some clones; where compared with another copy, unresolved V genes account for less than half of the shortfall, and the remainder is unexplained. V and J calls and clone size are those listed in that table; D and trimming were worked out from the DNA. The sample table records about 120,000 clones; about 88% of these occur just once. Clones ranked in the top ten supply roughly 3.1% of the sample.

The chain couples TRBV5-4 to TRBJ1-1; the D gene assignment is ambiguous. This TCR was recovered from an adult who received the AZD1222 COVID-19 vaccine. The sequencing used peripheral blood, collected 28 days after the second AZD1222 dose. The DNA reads TGTGCCAGCAGCTCGCCCGGGAAGGGGAACACTGAAGCTTTCTTT. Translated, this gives CASSSPGKGNTEAFF. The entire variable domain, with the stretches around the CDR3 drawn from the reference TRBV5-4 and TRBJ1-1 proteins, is ETGVTQSPTHLIKTRGQQVTLRCSSQSGHNTVSWYQQALGQGPQFIFQYYREEENGRGNFPPRFSGLQFPNYSSELNVNALELDDSALYLCASSSPGKGNTEAFFGQGTRLTVV.